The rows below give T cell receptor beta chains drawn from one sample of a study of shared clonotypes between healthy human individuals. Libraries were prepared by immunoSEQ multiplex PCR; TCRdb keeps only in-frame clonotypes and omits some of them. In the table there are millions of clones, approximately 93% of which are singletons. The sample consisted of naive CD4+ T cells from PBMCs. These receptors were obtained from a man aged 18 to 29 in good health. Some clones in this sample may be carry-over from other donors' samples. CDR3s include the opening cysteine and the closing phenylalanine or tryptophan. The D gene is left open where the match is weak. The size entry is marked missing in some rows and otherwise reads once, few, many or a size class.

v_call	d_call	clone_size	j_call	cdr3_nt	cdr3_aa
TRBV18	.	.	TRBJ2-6	TGTGCCAGCTCACCCGCCCAGGTCTCTGGGGCCAACGTCCTGACTTTC	CASSPAQVSGANVLTF
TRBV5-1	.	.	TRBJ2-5	TGCGCCAGCAGCTTGGTCCGTTCCGCCGGCGGCCCGGAGACCCAGTACTTC	CASSLVRSAGGPETQYF
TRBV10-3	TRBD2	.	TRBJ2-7	TGTGCCATCAATAGCCTAGCGGGAGGTAGCTCCTACGAGCAGTACTTC	CAINSLAGGSSYEQYF
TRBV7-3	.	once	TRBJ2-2	TGTGCCAGCAGCTTCCTGGGGGACACCGGGGAGCTGTTTTTT	CASSFLGDTGELFF
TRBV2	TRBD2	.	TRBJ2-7	TGTGCCAGCAGACCCGGGACTATTAGCTCCTACGAGCAGTACTTC	CASRPGTISSYEQYF
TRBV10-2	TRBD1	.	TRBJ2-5	TGCGCCAGCAGCGAGCGGACGACAGGGTTTGGTAGGCGGAAGACCCAGTACTTC	CASSERTTGFGRRKTQYF
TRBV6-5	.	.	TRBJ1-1	TGTGCCAGCAGACGGACGGGGGGAGGGTCTGAAGCTTTCTTT	CASRRTGGGSEAFF
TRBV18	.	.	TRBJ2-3	TGTGCCAGCTCACCTTCACAGGGTAGCGGCACAGATACGCAGTATTTT	CASSPSQGSGTDTQYF
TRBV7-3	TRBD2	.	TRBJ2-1	TGTGCCAGCAGCTCACCCGGGACTAGCGGACACAATGAGCAGTTCTTC	CASSSPGTSGHNEQFF
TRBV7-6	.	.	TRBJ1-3	TGTGCCAGCAGCGTCGGACAGTTCTCTGGAAACACCATATATTTT	CASSVGQFSGNTIYF
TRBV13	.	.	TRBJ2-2	TGTGCCAGCAGCTTTTCGGACAGACTGAACACCGGGGAGCTGTTTTTT	CASSFSDRLNTGELFF
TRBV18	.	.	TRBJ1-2	TGTGCCAGCTCACCCGAAGGTGGGCAGCACTATGGCTACACCTTC	CASSPEGGQHYGYTF
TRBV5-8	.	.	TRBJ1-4	TGTGCCAGCAGCTATCGAACCGCGTTCTGGTTTTTT	CASSYRTAFWFF